The present T cell receptor (beta chain) was sequenced within a study of T cell changes during pregnancy in multiple sclerosis. The repertoire was sequenced with immunoSEQ multiplex PCR; TCRdb's copy has only in-frame clones and lacks some. The table lists 95,000 to 110,000 clones, approximately 90% of them singletons. This sequence was found in a female donor in good health, enrolled as a control in a pregnancy study. Material: peripheral blood, obtained in the third trimester of pregnancy.

CDR3 residues: CASSRDSSYEQYF. The CDR3 DNA sequence: TGTGCCAGTAGCCGGGACAGCTCCTACGAGCAGTACTTC. V and J are TRBV19 and TRBJ2-7, with TRBD1 matching 7 bases. Germline V gene lookup returns CDR1 LNHDA and CDR2 SQIVND (reference sequence). This CDR3 region has 13 residues. With 6 bases clipped from V and 0 bases from J, the junction kept 2 bases outside the gene matches.